Below are 26 T cell receptor beta chains sequenced from a single sample in a study of blood T cells in healthy people across ages. Combining a sample-barcoded 5' primer with a J-beta primer mix, a second PCR ran for 7 to 11 cycles. TCRdb itself ran the 5' RACE reads through MiXCR, one entry per CDR3 protein. The sample consists of some 730,000 distinct CDR3 sequences, about a fifth of them appearing once. Source material: blood. Receptor source: a man aged 65 to 79 in good health.

The chain couples TRBV12-3 or TRBV12-4 to TRBJ2-3; D ambiguous. CDR3 length: 15 amino acids. V shed 5 bases and J shed 13 bases, with 25 bases lying between them. The chain's CDR3 is CASSRTKARADAEYF. CDR3 coding DNA: TGTGCCAGCAGTCGTACCAAGGCGCGAGCAGATGCGGAGTATTTT.

This clonotype was detected only a few times. The genes are TRBV7-6 and TRBJ2-3; perhaps TRBD2 as D (6 bases). This CDR3 has 14 amino acids. Trimming stripped 5 bases from V and 9 bases from J, with 18 bases between. Germline V lookup: CDR1 SGHVS, CDR2 FNYEAQ. CDR3 sequence (DNA): TGTGCCAGCAGCCTTAGACTAGGATCTGAAACGCAGTATTTT. This codes for CASSLRLGSETQYF.

This clonotype was seen only a few times. This chain uses TRBV7-6 with TRBJ2-7, with D possibly TRBD1 on 5 matching bases. The J call is in doubt because the DNA end fits TRBJ2-5 better. In germline, CDR1 is SGHVS, CDR2 FNYEAQ. This CDR3 is built from 15 residues. CDR3 sequence (DNA): TGTGCCAGCAGTTCCCTACCGGTCAGGGTTGAGACCCAGTACTTC. It yields the protein CASSSLPVRVETQYF.

J is TRBJ1-1 and V is TRBV7-9; D gene ambiguous. Trimming took 5 bases from V and 0 from J, leaving 13 bases between them. Per germline, CDR1 SEHNR and CDR2 FQNEAQ (reference sequence). The CDR3 length is 15 residues. This CDR3 is CASSGRTNMNTEAFF. The CDR3 DNA is TGTGCCAGCAGCGGGCGTACAAACATGAACACTGAAGCTTTCTTT. The whole variable domain, filled in from reference TRBV7-9 and TRBJ1-1, reads DTGVSQNPRHKITKRGQNVTFRCDPISEHNRLYWYRQTLGQGPEFLTYFQNEAQLEKSRLLSDRFSAERPKGSFSTLEIQRTEQGDSAMYLCASSGRTNMNTEAFFGQGTRLTVV.

The V and J genes are TRBV7-9 and TRBJ2-6; no definite D call. V gave up 1 base and J gave up 0 bases, with 10 bases separating them. Germline CDR1 and CDR2: SEHNR and FQNEAQ (reference sequence). This CDR3 comprises 17 residues. CDR3 sequence reads: CASSLVTQYSGANVLTF. The CDR3 nucleotides are TGTGCCAGCAGCTTAGTCACACAATACTCTGGGGCCAACGTCCTGACTTTC.

The V call is TRBV10-3, the J call TRBJ2-3, with a weak D call TRBD1 (7 bases). The CDR3 has 14 residues. Trimming took 6 bases from V and 6 from J, leaving 16 bases between them. Germline loops: CDR1 ENHRY, CDR2 SYGVKD. The CDR3 loop reads CAIRGGQPRDTQYF. For the CDR3, the DNA is TGTGCCATCAGGGGGGGACAGCCGAGGGATACGCAGTATTTT.

The CDR3 DNA follows: TGTGCCATACCGACAGGACTGTCTTCGAATGAGCAGTTCTTC. Residues: CAIPTGLSSNEQFF. The chain employs TRBV2 and TRBJ2-1; a weak D match, TRBD1 (6 bases). V lost 10 bases to trimming and J lost 7 bases, with 20 bases between them. The CDR3 runs 14 residues. The germline V gene encodes CDR1 SNHLY and CDR2 FYNNEI. Based on the CDR3 plus reference TRBV2 and TRBJ2-1, the full variable domain is EPEVTQTPSHQVTQMGQEVILRCVPISNHLYFYWYRQILGQKVEFLVSFYNNEISEKSEIFDDQFSVERPDGSNFTLKIRSTKLEDSAMYFCAIPTGLSSNEQFFGPGTRLTVL.

V gene TRBV2 combines with J gene TRBJ2-1; D unclear. Trimming cost V 6 bases and J 9 bases, with 12 bases left between them. This CDR3 spans 12 amino acids. CDR1 and CDR2 from the germline V gene are SNHLY and FYNNEI. Here the CDR3 DNA reads TGTGCCAGCAGGCTAGGTCCTGCTGAGCAGTTCTTC. The encoded protein is CASRLGPAEQFF.

This clonotype was detected a few times. This rearrangement joins TRBV5-1 to TRBJ2-5, with D perhaps TRBD1 (6 bases). This CDR3 comprises 16 residues. Looked up from germline, CDR1 is SGHRS and CDR2 is YFSETQ. The V end lost 4 bases, the J end lost 2 bases, and 18 bases lay between the germline ends. CDR3 bases: TGCGCCAGCAGCGCGGACCCGGGACAAAAGCAAGAGACCCAGTACTTC. As protein: CASSADPGQKQETQYF.

This clonotype appeared once. The rearrangement links TRBV7-2 to TRBJ1-4; no reliable D call. The CDR3 is 14 amino acids. Per the germline V gene, CDR1 is SGHTA and CDR2 is FQGNSA. Trimming cost V 4 bases and J 7 bases, with 13 bases left between them. As DNA, the CDR3 is TGTGCCAGCAGCTGGGAGACTTTGGGTGAAAAACTGTTTTTT. It is translated as CASSWETLGEKLFF.

This clonotype showed up just a few times. The CDR3 sequence: CASSVGGTKEAFF. CDR3 DNA: TGTGCCAGCAGCGTAGGTGGGACGAAAGAAGCTTTCTTT. This chain uses TRBV9 with TRBJ1-1; a possible D gene is TRBD1 (5 bases). Germline loops: CDR1 SGDLS, CDR2 YYNGEE. The CDR3 is made up of 13 amino acids. Trimming took off 0 bases at V and 8 bases at J, with 11 bases between the two ends.

The DNA of the CDR3 is TGCGCCAGCAGCTTGGCTGGGTCAGAGCAGCCCCAGCATTTT. It is translated as CASSLAGSEQPQHF. The chain combines TRBV5-1 with TRBJ1-5; D is uncertain. Trimming removed 0 bases at V and 7 bases at J, with 11 bases between. Per germline, CDR1 SGHRS and CDR2 YFSETQ. CDR3 length: 14 residues.

In its sample, this clonotype was seen a few times. This sequence joins TRBV12-3 or TRBV12-4 and TRBJ1-5; the match to TRBD1 covers 8 bases. This CDR3 comprises 14 residues. V lost 6 bases and J lost 3; bases outside the gene matches: 4. CDR3 residues: CASRVTGDNQPQHF. The CDR3 DNA sequence: TGTGCCAGCAGGGTGACAGGGGACAATCAGCCCCAGCATTTT.

The chain employs TRBV20-1 and TRBJ2-1; 8 bases are a match to TRBD1. This CDR3 has 14 residues. CDR1 and CDR2 from the germline V gene are DFQATT and SNEGSKA (reference sequence). The V segment lost 3 bases and the J segment 4 bases; nucleotides outside the gene matches: 5. The CDR3 coding sequence is TGCAGTGCTAGGAGGCAGGGGGCATACAATGAGCAGTTCTTC. Amino acid sequence: CSARRQGAYNEQFF.

This chain uses TRBV25-1 with TRBJ1-6, with 7 nucleotides matching TRBD1. CDR3 length: 14 amino acids. Germline trimming cut 6 bases from V and 5 bases from J; bases unmatched to any gene: 4. Per the germline V gene, CDR1 is MGHDK and CDR2 is SYGVNS. CDR3 coding DNA: TGTGCCAGCAGGTCCACAGGGGATAATTCACCCCTCCACTTT. Protein sequence: CASRSTGDNSPLHF.

This clonotype was seen a few times. This rearrangement joins TRBV29-1 to TRBJ1-2; 10 nucleotides agree with TRBD1. V dropped 5 bases and J dropped 8; count of bases not matched to a gene: 8. Germline V gene data show CDR1 as SQVTM and CDR2 as ANQGSEA. The CDR3 spans 13 residues. The CDR3: CSVRDRGPGGYTF. As DNA, the CDR3 is TGCAGCGTTAGAGACAGGGGGCCAGGAGGCTACACCTTC.

The chain combines TRBV5-1 with TRBJ1-3; 10 positions match TRBD1. Per germline, CDR1 SGHRS and CDR2 YFSETQ. The CDR3 has 16 residues. J was trimmed by 3 bases and V by 3 bases; bases with no gene match: 6. CDR3 DNA sequence: TGCGCCAGCAGCTCTAGACAGGGGGCAAGTGGAAACACCATATATTTT. This gives the protein CASSSRQGASGNTIYF. The full variable domain, with the rest looked up from reference TRBV5-1 and TRBJ1-3, is KAGVTQTPRYLIKTRGQQVTLSCSPISGHRSVSWYQQTPGQGLQFLFEYFSETQRNKGNFPGRFSGRQFSNSRSEMNVSTLELGDSALYLCASSSRQGASGNTIYFGEGSWLTVV.

This chain uses TRBV6-2 or TRBV6-3 with TRBJ2-3, with 9 bases lining up with TRBD1. The germline V gene has CDR1 MNHEY and CDR2 SVGEGT. V shed 7 bases, J shed 0 bases, and the junction held 5 bases outside the gene matches. CDR3 length: 15 residues. CDR3 bases: TGTGCCAGCAACAGGGGGCGGGGGAGCACAGATACGCAGTATTTT. Protein sequence: CASNRGRGSTDTQYF.

J is TRBJ2-1 and V is TRBV6-2 or TRBV6-3; 11 bases agree with TRBD2. This CDR3 is built from 18 residues. Germline assignment: CDR1 MNHEY and CDR2 SVGEGT. V was pared by 9 bases and J by 6 bases, with 19 bases of the junction left unmatched. CDR3 residues: CASAIGTSGIKSRNEQFF. The CDR3 nucleotides are TGTGCCAGTGCGATCGGGACTAGCGGAATCAAGAGTCGCAATGAGCAGTTCTTC.

A single count supports this clonotype. V usage is TRBV29-1 and J usage is TRBJ1-5; weak D call: TRBD1 (6 bases). CDR3 length: 14 amino acids. Trimming pared 6 bases from V and 3 bases from J, leaving 15 bases between. Germline V CDR1 and CDR2: SQVTM, ANQGSEA. This CDR3 reads CSVGEGGHNQPQHF. The CDR3, as DNA: TGCAGCGTGGGAGAGGGGGGGCACAATCAGCCCCAGCATTTT.

The chain links TRBV29-1 to TRBJ2-5; D is undetermined. This CDR3 region has 12 residues. The germline V gene encodes CDR1 SQVTM and CDR2 ANQGSEA. Trimming shortened V by 8 bases and J by 2 bases, and 12 bases separated the two germline ends. The CDR3 loop is CSSSGSQETQYF. DNA for the CDR3: TGCAGCTCAAGTGGCTCTCAAGAGACCCAGTACTTC.

This clonotype has a handful of counts. The J gene is TRBJ2-1, the V gene TRBV6-1; 9 bases line up with TRBD2. The germline V gene encodes CDR1 MNHNS and CDR2 SASEGT. V lost 6 bases and J lost 0; bases outside the gene matches: 3. This CDR3 spans 15 amino acids. As DNA, the CDR3 is TGTGCCAGCAGGATACTAGCGGGCTCCTACAATGAGCAGTTCTTC. Protein: CASRILAGSYNEQFF.

The rearrangement joins TRBV12-5 to TRBJ2-2, with D possibly being TRBD2 (5 bases). Germline CDR1 and CDR2: LGHNT and FRNRAP. The ends were cut back, 1 base at V and 1 base at J, with 10 bases in the middle. The CDR3 spans 16 residues. The DNA of the CDR3 is TGTGCTAGTGGTTTGGGAGGGTCCCAGAACACCGGGGAGCTGTTTTTT. Encoded protein: CASGLGGSQNTGELFF.

The chain is built from TRBV6-6 and TRBJ2-3; tentative D call: TRBD2 (6 bases). Germline V gives CDR1 MNHNY, CDR2 SVGAGI (reference sequence). The CDR3 contains 13 residues. Trimming left V 6 bases short and J 6 bases short, with 13 bases between. The CDR3 nucleotides read TGTGCCAGCAGCGGGGACTTCGGCGATACGCAGTATTTT. It yields the protein CASSGDFGDTQYF.

Only a few counts were recorded for this clonotype. The CDR3: CASRRDPNEQFF. The CDR3 coding sequence is TGTGCCAGCAGACGAGATCCCAATGAGCAGTTCTTC. The gene calls are TRBV6-5 and TRBJ2-5; no clear D. The J call may be wrong; the DNA end is better matched by TRBJ2-1. Germline assignment: CDR1 MNHEY and CDR2 SVGAGI. There are 12 residues in the CDR3.

This clonotype was seen more than once but under ten times. V and J are TRBV10-1 and TRBJ2-3; 7 positions match TRBD1. Germline loops: CDR1 WNHNN, CDR2 SYGVQD (reference sequence). The CDR3 runs to 14 residues. V trimming: 5 bases; J trimming: 2 bases; junction bases outside the gene matches: 4. CDR3 nucleotide sequence: TGCGCCAGCAGTCTGGACAGGCACACAGATACGCAGTATTTT. As protein: CASSLDRHTDTQYF.